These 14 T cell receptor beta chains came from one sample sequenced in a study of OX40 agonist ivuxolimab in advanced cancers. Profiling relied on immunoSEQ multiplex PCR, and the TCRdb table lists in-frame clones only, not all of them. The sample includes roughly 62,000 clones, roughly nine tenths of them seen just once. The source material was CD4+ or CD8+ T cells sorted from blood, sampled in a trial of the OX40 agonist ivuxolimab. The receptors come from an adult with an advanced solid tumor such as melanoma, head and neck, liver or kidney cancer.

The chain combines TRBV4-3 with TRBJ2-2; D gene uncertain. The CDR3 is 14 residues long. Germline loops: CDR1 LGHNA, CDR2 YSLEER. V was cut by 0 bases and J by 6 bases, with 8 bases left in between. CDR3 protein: CASSQERRAGELFF. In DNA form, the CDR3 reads TGCGCCAGCAGCCAAGAGCGTCGCGCCGGGGAGCTGTTTTTT.

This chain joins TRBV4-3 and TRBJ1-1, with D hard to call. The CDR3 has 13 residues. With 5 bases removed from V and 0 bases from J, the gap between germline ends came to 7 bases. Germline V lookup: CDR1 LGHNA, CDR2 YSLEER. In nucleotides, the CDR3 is TGCGCCAGCAGCTCGCAATTGAACACTGAAGCTTTCTTT. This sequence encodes CASSSQLNTEAFF.

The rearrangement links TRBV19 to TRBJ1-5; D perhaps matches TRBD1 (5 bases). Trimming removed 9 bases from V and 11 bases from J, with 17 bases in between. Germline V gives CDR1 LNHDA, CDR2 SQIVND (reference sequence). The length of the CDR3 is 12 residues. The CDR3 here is CASQSGGAAQHF. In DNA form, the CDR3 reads TGTGCCAGCCAAAGCGGCGGGGCCGCCCAGCATTTT.

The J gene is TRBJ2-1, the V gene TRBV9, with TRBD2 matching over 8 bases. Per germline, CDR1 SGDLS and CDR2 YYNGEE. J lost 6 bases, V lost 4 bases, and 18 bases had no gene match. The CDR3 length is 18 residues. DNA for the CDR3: TGTGCCAGCAGCCACGTACTAGCGGAGACGGGGGCGGTCAATGAGCAGTTCTTC. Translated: CASSHVLAETGAVNEQFF.

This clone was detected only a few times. DNA of the CDR3: TGTGCCAGCAGCTCGATACAGGGGGCATTAGAGACCCAGTACTTC. Protein product: CASSSIQGALETQYF. The chain employs TRBV7-9 and TRBJ2-5, with 9 bases lining up with TRBD1. Losses at the gene ends were 4 bases for V and 4 bases for J; bases not matched to a gene: 7. The CDR3 extends over 15 amino acids. The germline gives CDR1 SEHNR, CDR2 FQNEAQ (reference sequence).

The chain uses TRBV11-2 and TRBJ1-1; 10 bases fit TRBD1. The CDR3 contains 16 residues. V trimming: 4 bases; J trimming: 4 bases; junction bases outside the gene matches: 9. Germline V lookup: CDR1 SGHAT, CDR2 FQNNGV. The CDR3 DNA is TGTGCCAGCAGCTGGGGGACAGGGGAATATGGCACTGAAGCTTTCTTT. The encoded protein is CASSWGTGEYGTEAFF.

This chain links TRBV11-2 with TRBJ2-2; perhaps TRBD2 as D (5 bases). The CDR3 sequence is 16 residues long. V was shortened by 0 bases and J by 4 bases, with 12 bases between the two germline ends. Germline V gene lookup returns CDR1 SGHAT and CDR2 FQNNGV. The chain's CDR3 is CASSLDGSYITGELFF. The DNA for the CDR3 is TGTGCCAGCAGCTTAGATGGGAGCTATATCACCGGGGAGCTGTTTTTT.

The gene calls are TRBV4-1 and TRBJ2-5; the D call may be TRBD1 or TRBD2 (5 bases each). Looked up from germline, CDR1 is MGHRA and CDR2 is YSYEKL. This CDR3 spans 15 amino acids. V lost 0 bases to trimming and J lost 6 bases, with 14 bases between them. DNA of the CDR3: TGCGCCAGCAGCCAAGAACAGGTGACGGGAAAGACCCAGTACTTC. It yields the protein CASSQEQVTGKTQYF.

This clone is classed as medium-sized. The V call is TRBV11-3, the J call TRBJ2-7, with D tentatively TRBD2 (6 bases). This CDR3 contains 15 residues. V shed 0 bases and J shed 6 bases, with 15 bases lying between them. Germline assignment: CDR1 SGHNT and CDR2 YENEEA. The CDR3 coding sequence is TGTGCCAGCAGCTTAGACAGGGTACCGGGAGTCGAGCAGTACTTC. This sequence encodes CASSLDRVPGVEQYF.

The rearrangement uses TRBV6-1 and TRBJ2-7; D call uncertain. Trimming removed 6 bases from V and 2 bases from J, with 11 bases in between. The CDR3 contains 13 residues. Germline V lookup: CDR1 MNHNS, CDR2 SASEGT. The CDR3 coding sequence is TGTGCCAGCAGCTCCTGGGGTGCCTACGAGCAGTACTTC. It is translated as CASSSWGAYEQYF.

Here the CDR3 DNA reads TGTGCCAGCAGTAGGACAGGGGTGTTCTACGAGCAGTACTTC. Translating gives CASSRTGVFYEQYF. This sequence joins TRBV28 and TRBJ2-7; 9 positions match TRBD1. V gave up 5 bases and J gave up 3 bases; unmatched junction bases: 5. This CDR3 comprises 14 residues. Germline V lookup: CDR1 MDHEN, CDR2 SYDVKM.

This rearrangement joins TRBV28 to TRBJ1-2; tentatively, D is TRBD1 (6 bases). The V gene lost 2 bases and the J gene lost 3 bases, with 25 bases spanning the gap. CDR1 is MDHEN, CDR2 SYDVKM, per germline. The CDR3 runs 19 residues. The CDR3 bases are TGTGCCAGCAGTTTAGACGCTGGCCAGGGGAGGGATTGGGACTATGGCTACACCTTC. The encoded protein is CASSLDAGQGRDWDYGYTF.

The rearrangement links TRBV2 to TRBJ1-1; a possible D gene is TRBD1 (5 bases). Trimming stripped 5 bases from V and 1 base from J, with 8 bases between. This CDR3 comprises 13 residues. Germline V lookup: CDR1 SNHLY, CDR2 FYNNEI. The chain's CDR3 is CASSTTGNTEAFF. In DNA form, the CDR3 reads TGTGCCAGCAGTACAACAGGGAACACTGAAGCTTTCTTT.

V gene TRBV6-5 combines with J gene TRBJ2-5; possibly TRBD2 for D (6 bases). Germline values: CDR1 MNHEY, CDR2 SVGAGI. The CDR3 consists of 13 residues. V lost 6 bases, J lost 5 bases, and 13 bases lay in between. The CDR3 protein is CASSDGTWETQYF. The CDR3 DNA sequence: TGTGCCAGCAGCGACGGGACTTGGGAGACCCAGTACTTC.